Following are 29 T cell receptor beta chains from one sample sequenced in a study of T cells in Graves' hyperthyroidism and ophthalmopathy. Amplification of TCR beta CDR3 regions was performed using RNA transcripts as template. Carried out on the TCR CDR3, a first-round RT-PCR used the HTBI primer set. TCRdb re-derived calls from the multiplex PCR reads in MiXCR, one entry per CDR3 protein. The sample records a few hundred thousand distinct CDR3 sequences, about 45% being singletons. Material: peripheral blood or thyroid tissue (not recorded which). Receptor source: a woman aged 18 to 35 with Graves' hyperthyroidism.

This clonotype was found many times. The chain links TRBV15 to TRBJ1-5; D is undetermined. The CDR3 runs to 15 residues. Trimming cost V 6 bases and J 6 bases, with 18 bases left between them. Germline CDR1 is LNHNV and CDR2 is YYDKDF (reference sequence). DNA of the CDR3: TGTGCCACCAGTTTGAACACGGGAATGGGTCAGCCCCAGCATTTT. This codes for CATSLNTGMGQPQHF. The variable domain in full, with the rest retrieved from reference TRBV15 and TRBJ1-5, is DAMVIQNPRYQVTQFGKPVTLSCSQTLNHNVMYWYQQKSSQAPKLLFHYYDKDFNNEADTPDNFQSRRPNTSFCFLDIRSPGLGDTAMYLCATSLNTGMGQPQHFGDGTRLSIL.

This clonotype was seen repeatedly, ten times or more. Compared with germline, one end of the junction differs, possibly owing to a read error. The V gene is TRBV7-7, the J gene TRBJ2-5, with D hard to call. The CDR3 has 14 amino acids. Per the germline V gene, CDR1 is SSHAT and CDR2 is FNYEAQ (reference sequence). CDR3 in amino acids: CASSQMFSQETQYF. The CDR3, as DNA: TGTGCTAGCAGCCAAATGTTTAGCCAAGAGACCCAGTACTTC.

The chain combines TRBV25-1 with TRBJ2-7, with D perhaps matching TRBD2 (5 bases). The V end lost 8 bases, the J end lost 3 bases, and 11 bases lay between the germline ends. Germline-derived CDR1 and CDR2 are MGHDK and SYGVNS. The CDR3 totals 12 residues. CDR3 DNA sequence: TGTGCCAGCTTCCGAGCGGTCTACGAGCAGTACTTC. The encoded protein is CASFRAVYEQYF.

The chain combines TRBV29-1 with TRBJ2-7; 7 bases are shared with TRBD2. The CDR3 has 14 amino acids. Looked up from germline, CDR1 is SQVTM and CDR2 is ANQGSEA. The junction had 14 bases not matched to a gene; V was cut back by 5 bases and J by 7 bases. The CDR3 DNA follows: TGCAGCGTTTTTGCGGGAGACTCCTACAATGAGCAGTACTTC. This encodes CSVFAGDSYNEQYF.

This rearrangement joins TRBV20-1 to TRBJ2-6, with 7 bases matching TRBD1. V dropped 0 bases and J dropped 0; count of bases not matched to a gene: 8. This CDR3 contains 18 residues. The germline V gene has CDR1 DFQATT and CDR2 SNEGSKA (reference sequence). The CDR3 nucleotides are TGCAGTGCTAGAGACCGGGACAGCCGATACTCTGGGGCCAACGTCCTGACTTTC. This translates into CSARDRDSRYSGANVLTF.

This chain joins TRBV12-3 or TRBV12-4 and TRBJ2-1; a weak D match, TRBD2 (6 bases). V was pared by 3 bases and J by 4 bases, with 13 bases between. The CDR3 has 15 amino acids. Here the CDR3 DNA reads TGTGCCAGCAGTTTCACGGGAGCAGGGTACAATGAGCAGTTCTTC. Translating it yields CASSFTGAGYNEQFF.

This clonotype appeared once. This chain links TRBV7-9 with TRBJ1-2; 7 bases match TRBD1. CDR1 SEHNR and CDR2 FQNEAQ come from the germline V gene (reference sequence). CDR3 size: 14 residues. V shed 3 bases and J 6 bases; nucleotides not matched to a gene: 7. CDR3 protein: CASSLVGTDDGYTF. The CDR3 DNA is TGTGCCAGCAGCTTGGTAGGGACAGATGATGGCTACACCTTC.

This sequence joins TRBV2 and TRBJ2-1, with 9 bases that match TRBD2. Germline V gene lookup returns CDR1 SNHLY and CDR2 FYNNEI. With 9 bases clipped from V and 6 bases from J, the junction kept 9 bases outside the gene matches. The CDR3 has 14 amino acids. This CDR3 reads CASSRVAGVNEQFF. CDR3 bases: TGTGCCAGTAGTAGGGTAGCGGGAGTCAATGAGCAGTTCTTC. Drawing the rest from reference TRBV2 and TRBJ2-1, the complete variable domain is EPEVTQTPSHQVTQMGQEVILRCVPISNHLYFYWYRQILGQKVEFLVSFYNNEISEKSEIFDDQFSVERPDGSNFTLKIRSTKLEDSAMYFCASSRVAGVNEQFFGPGTRLTVL.

This clonotype was seen ten or more times. V is TRBV7-2 and J is TRBJ2-7; the D gene could be TRBD1 or TRBD2 (5 bases each). The germline V gene has CDR1 SGHTA and CDR2 FQGNSA. The V end lost 5 bases, the J end lost 3 bases, and 14 bases lay between the germline ends. The CDR3 length is 14 residues. The DNA for the CDR3 is TGTGCCAGCAGCGCCCGGGACGGAGTCTACGAGCAGTACTTC. Amino acids: CASSARDGVYEQYF.

This clonotype was observed a few times. The chain carries TRBV7-3 and TRBJ2-7; TRBD2 aligns across 9 bases. J lost 4 bases, V lost 5 bases, and 9 bases had no gene match. CDR1 and CDR2 (germline): SGHTA, FQGTGA. The CDR3 sequence is 15 residues long. Here the CDR3 reads CASSRDGGRAYEQYF. CDR3 DNA sequence: TGTGCCAGCAGCCGAGACGGCGGGAGGGCTTACGAGCAGTACTTC. Looking up the rest from reference TRBV7-3 and TRBJ2-7 gives the full variable domain: GAGVSQTPSNKVTEKGKYVELRCDPISGHTALYWYRQSLGQGPEFLIYFQGTGAADDSGLPNDRFFAVRPEGSVSTLKIQRTERGDSAVYLCASSRDGGRAYEQYFGPGTRLTVT.

The V and J genes are TRBV15 and TRBJ1-2; 7 bases are shared with TRBD1. The junction had 7 bases not matched to a gene; V was cut back by 5 bases and J by 7 bases. The CDR3 loop spans 13 amino acids. CDR1 is LNHNV and CDR2 is YYDKDF in the germline V gene (reference sequence). The CDR3 loop is CATSGITGAGYTF. The CDR3 nucleotides are TGTGCCACCAGCGGAATTACAGGGGCTGGCTACACCTTC.

V is TRBV7-8 and J is TRBJ1-1; 7 bases align to TRBD1. The V gene end was trimmed by 2 bases and the J gene end by 4 bases; junction bases not matched to a gene: 7. Germline-derived CDR1 and CDR2 are SGHVS and FQNEAQ. CDR3 length: 15 amino acids. For the CDR3, the DNA is TGTGCCAGCAGCTTAAATCGGCCAGGGGGCACTGAAGCTTTCTTT. Translated: CASSLNRPGGTEAFF.

This clonotype has a count of ten or more. The V and J genes are TRBV5-5 and TRBJ1-2, with 7 bases identical to TRBD1. The J segment lost 6 bases and the V segment lost 5 bases, leaving 16 bases of the junction unmatched. CDR3 length: 16 residues. The germline CDR1 and CDR2 sequences are SGHKS and YYEKEE (reference sequence). CDR3 protein: CASRKGSGGEGDGYTF. The CDR3 nucleotides are TGTGCCAGCAGAAAAGGTTCAGGGGGTGAAGGGGATGGCTACACCTTC.

At least ten counts were recorded for this clonotype. The rearrangement joins TRBV4-1 to TRBJ2-7; TRBD2 might be the D (5 bases). The CDR3 is 14 residues long. Germline loops: CDR1 MGHRA, CDR2 YSYEKL. V dropped 3 bases and J dropped 0 bases, with 9 bases sitting between them. This CDR3 is CASSHSGSSYEQYF. CDR3 DNA: TGCGCCAGCAGCCATTCGGGAAGCTCCTACGAGCAGTACTTC.

This clonotype was seen repeatedly, ten times or more. The junction shows a germline mismatch at one end, possibly a read error. This chain uses TRBV10-3 with TRBJ1-1, with D perhaps matching TRBD1 (6 bases). The germline V gene encodes CDR1 ENHRY and CDR2 SYGVKD. The CDR3 is 15 amino acids. The CDR3 nucleotides are TGTGCCATCAGTGAGTCGGACCCGAGGGACACTGAAGCTTCCTTT. The encoded protein is CAISESDPRDTEASF.

This clonotype appeared many times. Written as DNA, the CDR3 is TGTGCCAGCAGCCTCACAGGGTGGGGGACCTACGAGCAGTACTTC. It yields the protein CASSLTGWGTYEQYF. This chain uses TRBV5-6 with TRBJ2-7, with a weak D call TRBD1 (6 bases). The CDR3 sequence is 15 residues long. Germline assignment: CDR1 SGHDT and CDR2 YYEEEE. V was pared by 4 bases and J by 2 bases, with 16 bases between. Full variable domain (outside the CDR3, taken from reference TRBV5-6 and TRBJ2-7): DAGVTQSPTHLIKTRGQQVTLRCSPKSGHDTVSWYQQALGQGPQFIFQYYEEEERQRGNFPDRFSGHQFPNYSSELNVNALLLGDSALYLCASSLTGWGTYEQYFGPGTRLTVT.

CDR3 DNA: TGTGCCAGCCAGGCTAGCCGGGCCAGGTACGAGCAGTACTTC. Encoded protein: CASQASRARYEQYF. This sequence joins TRBV12-3 or TRBV12-4 and TRBJ2-7; perhaps TRBD2 as D (5 bases). Trimming shortened V by 8 bases and J by 4 bases, and 18 bases separated the two germline ends. The CDR3 totals 14 residues.

This chain uses TRBV7-2 with TRBJ2-3; no definite D call. Per the germline V gene, CDR1 is SGHTA and CDR2 is FQGNSA. Deletions cut 0 bases from V and 2 bases from J, with 12 bases between. This CDR3 has 16 amino acids. In DNA, the CDR3 is TGTGCCAGCAGCTTAGCACTGATGGCCCCCACAGATACGCAGTATTTT. Translated, it gives CASSLALMAPTDTQYF.

The table lists this clonotype with many counts. The V gene is TRBV7-2, the J gene TRBJ1-4, with D possibly TRBD1 on 5 matching bases. V was clipped by 5 bases and J by 5 bases, with 12 bases between them. CDR3 length: 14 residues. CDR1 is SGHTA and CDR2 is FQGNSA in the germline V gene. CDR3 amino acids: CASSRDGQNEKLFF. The CDR3 coding sequence is TGTGCCAGCAGCCGGGACGGCCAAAATGAAAAACTGTTTTTT. Together with reference TRBV7-2 and TRBJ1-4, the CDR3 gives the full variable domain: GAGVSQSPSNKVTEKGKDVELRCDPISGHTALYWYRQSLGQGLEFLIYFQGNSAPDKSGLPSDRFSAERTGGSVSTLTIQRTQQEDSAVYLCASSRDGQNEKLFFGSGTQLSVL.

The chain recombines TRBV14 with TRBJ2-1; D is perhaps TRBD2 (5 bases). CDR3 length: 16 amino acids. Germline V gene sequence: CDR1 SGHDN, CDR2 FVKESK. Trimming took 1 base from V and 5 from J, leaving 15 bases between them. This CDR3 reads CASSQGLSGHDNEQFF. The CDR3 DNA is TGTGCCAGCAGCCAAGGTCTCAGCGGCCACGACAATGAGCAGTTCTTC.

Many counts were recorded for this clonotype. The rearrangement uses TRBV15 and TRBJ2-2; 9 bases match TRBD2. Germline values: CDR1 LNHNV, CDR2 YYDKDF (reference sequence). The trim removed 2 bases at V and 4 bases at J, leaving 5 bases unmatched. This CDR3 has 16 residues. The CDR3 loop reads CATSRFSGSGTGELFF. The CDR3, as DNA: TGTGCCACCAGCAGATTTAGCGGGAGCGGCACCGGGGAGCTGTTTTTT.

This clonotype was seen at least ten times. The genes are TRBV2 and TRBJ1-5; perhaps TRBD1 as D (5 bases). Germline assignment: CDR1 SNHLY and CDR2 FYNNEI. The CDR3 is 14 residues long. V dropped 8 bases and J dropped 6 bases, with 17 bases sitting between them. This CDR3 is CASASGPPGQPQHF. The CDR3 coding sequence is TGTGCCAGCGCCTCGGGACCTCCAGGTCAGCCCCAGCATTTT.

This chain uses TRBV29-1 with TRBJ2-5; 10 bases match TRBD1. V was clipped by 8 bases and J by 7 bases; unmatched bases: 4. The CDR3 totals 11 residues. Germline CDR1 is SQVTM and CDR2 is ANQGSEA. The CDR3 here is CSLGTGATQYF. The CDR3 region has the DNA TGCAGCCTTGGGACAGGGGCGACCCAGTACTTC.

This clonotype was counted ten times or more. The J gene is TRBJ1-5, the V gene TRBV10-2; D is unclear. There are 15 residues in the CDR3. V gave up 6 bases and J gave up 2 bases, with 14 bases separating them. CDR1 and CDR2 (germline): WSHSY, SAAADI. The CDR3 reads CASSPESGGNQPQHF. Here the CDR3 DNA reads TGCGCCAGCAGCCCCGAGAGCGGGGGCAATCAGCCCCAGCATTTT.

At least ten counts were recorded for this clonotype. The genes are TRBV12-3 or TRBV12-4 and TRBJ2-5; 9 bases agree with TRBD2. Trimming at V came to 6 bases and at J to 4 bases, leaving 12 bases not matched to a gene. This CDR3 contains 16 residues. The CDR3 bases are TGTGCCAGCAGCGCCACTGGGCGGGAGGGCAGAGAGACCCAGTACTTC. Translating gives CASSATGREGRETQYF.

This clonotype has more than one count but fewer than ten. The gene calls are TRBV12-3 or TRBV12-4 and TRBJ1-2; D might be TRBD1 (6 bases). The CDR3 contains 14 residues. V lost 2 bases and J 8 bases, leaving 15 bases between the germline ends. The CDR3 reads CASSLIAGGGGYTF. DNA of the CDR3: TGTGCCAGCAGTTTAATCGCAGGAGGGGGAGGCTACACCTTC.

The gene calls are TRBV2 and TRBJ1-2; D not certain. This CDR3 is 12 amino acids long. V was clipped by 11 bases and J by 4 bases, with 14 bases between them. Per germline, CDR1 SNHLY and CDR2 FYNNEI. The CDR3 DNA reads TGTGCCCCGCCCCCCGGGTTCTATGGCTACACCTTC. It is translated as CAPPPGFYGYTF.

The CDR3 nucleotides are TGCGCCAGCAGCCAGACTAGCGGGGCCACCGGGGAGCTGTTTTTT. Protein: CASSQTSGATGELFF. This chain connects TRBV5-1 to TRBJ2-2, with 11 bases that match TRBD2. J was trimmed by 4 bases and V by 4 bases; bases with no gene match: 3. This CDR3 region has 15 residues. Germline V lookup: CDR1 SGHRS, CDR2 YFSETQ.

The chain uses TRBV11-2 and TRBJ2-7; D is uncertain. V lost 4 bases and J 0 bases, leaving 16 bases between the germline ends. The germline gives CDR1 SGHAT, CDR2 FQNNGV. The CDR3 is made up of 16 amino acids. CDR3 sequence: CASSSGVAQASYEQYF. CDR3 bases: TGTGCCAGCAGCTCGGGTGTGGCGCAAGCCTCCTACGAGCAGTACTTC.